This paragraph reports one TCR beta chain. Its specific antigen is unknown. No much larger clone exists at a distance of one base, and base qualities are not known. The library was obtained by RT-PCR. The instrument was an Illumina HiSeq 2500. In-frame beta chains were kept once TCRdb had trimmed the public reads at Q25 with fastp and called clones with MiXCR. Rows with a matching CDR3 protein are joined into one entry that keeps the most common DNA and genes. Across this sample there are about 19,000 distinct CDR3 sequences, with roughly 72% seen only once. Jointly, the top ten make up under 3% of the sample. The data originate from a study of yellow fever vaccine responses in identical twins listed by TCRdb under 2018. For context, the study as a whole: In the study, vaccine-responding T cell clones were precisely tracked in identical twins.

From cysteine to phenylalanine, the CDR3 is 17 amino acids long. Kept here is only the CDR3 DNA, which spans 51 bases and is read in frame from base 1. Clipping removes 2 bases from V and 2 bases from J, with 7 as the unmatched junction base count. CDR1 and CDR2, looked up from the germline V gene, are SQVTM and ANQGSEA. Results and caveats for the whole study, not just this receptor: According to the authors, in identical twins the way T cells responded to vaccination appeared partly convergent and partly personalized.

The starting material was T cells from blood (PBMCs), unsorted or a sorted subset (not recorded which), obtained before or after yellow fever vaccination (not recorded which). This sequence was found in a woman aged 18-29 years who received the yellow fever vaccine. Donor details come from another sample of the same person, matched by shared clones. The chain is encoded by TRBV29-1 joined to TRBJ2-1, with 12 junctional bases fitting TRBD2. The nucleotide sequence reads TGCAGCGTTGAAAGTTGGACTAGCGGGAAACCCTACAATGAGCAGTTCTTC. Its product reads: CSVESWTSGKPYNEQFF.